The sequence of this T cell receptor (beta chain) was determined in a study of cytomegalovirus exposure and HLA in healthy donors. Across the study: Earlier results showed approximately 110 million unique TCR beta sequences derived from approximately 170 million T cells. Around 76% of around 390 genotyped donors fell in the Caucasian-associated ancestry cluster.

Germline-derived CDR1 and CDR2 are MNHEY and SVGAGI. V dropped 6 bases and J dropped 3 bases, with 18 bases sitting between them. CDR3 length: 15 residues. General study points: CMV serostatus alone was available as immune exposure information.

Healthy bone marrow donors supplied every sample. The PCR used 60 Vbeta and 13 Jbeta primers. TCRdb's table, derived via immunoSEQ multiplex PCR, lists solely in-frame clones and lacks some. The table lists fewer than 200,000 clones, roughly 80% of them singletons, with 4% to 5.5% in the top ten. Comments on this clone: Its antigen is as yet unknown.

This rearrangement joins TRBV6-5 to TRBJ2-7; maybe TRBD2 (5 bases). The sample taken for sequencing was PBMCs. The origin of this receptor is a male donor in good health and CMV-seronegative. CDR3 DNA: TGTGCCAGCAGCCCCAGCCGGGGATTCCTCTACGAGCAGTACTTC. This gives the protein CASSPSRGFLYEQYF.